This TCR beta chain originates from a study of siplizumab effects on memory and regulatory T cells. Trimming removed 2 bases from V and 0 bases from J, with 10 bases in between. This CDR3 is 15 amino acids long. The V gene's germline CDR1 is SGHRS and CDR2 YFSETQ. The protocol was immunoSEQ multiplex PCR, while the TCRdb copy is restricted to in-frame clones and leaves out a portion. The sample lists about 82,000 clones; 87% were seen once. Source material: Tregs sorted from blood. The TCR originated in a human donor in good health. The V gene is TRBV5-1, the J gene TRBJ2-3; a weak D match, TRBD1 (6 bases). The CDR3 protein is CASSFGGLSTDTQYF. The CDR3 DNA reads as TGCGCCAGCAGCTTTGGGGGCTTAAGCACAGATACGCAGTATTTT.